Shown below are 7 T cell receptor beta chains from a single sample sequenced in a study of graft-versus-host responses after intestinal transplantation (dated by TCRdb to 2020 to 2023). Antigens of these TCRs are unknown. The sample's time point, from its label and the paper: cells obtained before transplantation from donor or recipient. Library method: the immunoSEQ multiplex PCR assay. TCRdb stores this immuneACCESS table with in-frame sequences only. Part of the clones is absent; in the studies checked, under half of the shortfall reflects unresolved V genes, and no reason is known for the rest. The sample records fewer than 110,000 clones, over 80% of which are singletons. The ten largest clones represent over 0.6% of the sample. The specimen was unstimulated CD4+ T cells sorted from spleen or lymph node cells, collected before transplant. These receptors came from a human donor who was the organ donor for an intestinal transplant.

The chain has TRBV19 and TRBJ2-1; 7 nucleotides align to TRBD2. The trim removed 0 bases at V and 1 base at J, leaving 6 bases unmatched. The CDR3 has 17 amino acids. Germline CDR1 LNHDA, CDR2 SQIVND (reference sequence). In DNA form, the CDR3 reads TGTGCCAGTAGTATAGACCCAACTAGCGTATCCTACAATGAGCAGTTCTTC. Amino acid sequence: CASSIDPTSVSYNEQFF.

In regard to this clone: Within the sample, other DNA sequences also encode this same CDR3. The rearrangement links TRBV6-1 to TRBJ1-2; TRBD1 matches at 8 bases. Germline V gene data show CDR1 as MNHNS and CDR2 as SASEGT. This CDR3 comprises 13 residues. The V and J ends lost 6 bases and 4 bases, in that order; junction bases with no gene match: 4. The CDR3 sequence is CASSADRGYGYTF. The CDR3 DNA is TGTGCCAGCAGCGCCGACAGGGGCTATGGCTACACCTTC.

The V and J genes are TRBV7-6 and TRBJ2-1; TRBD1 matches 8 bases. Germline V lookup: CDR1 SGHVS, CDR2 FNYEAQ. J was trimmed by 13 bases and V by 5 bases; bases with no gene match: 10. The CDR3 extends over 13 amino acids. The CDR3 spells CASSTQDRGQQFF. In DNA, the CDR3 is TGTGCCAGCAGCACCCAAGACAGGGGACAACAGTTCTTC.

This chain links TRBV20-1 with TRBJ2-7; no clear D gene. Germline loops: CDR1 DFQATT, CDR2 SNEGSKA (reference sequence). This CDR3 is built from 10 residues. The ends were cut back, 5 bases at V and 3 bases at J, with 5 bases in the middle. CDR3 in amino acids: CSAGNYEQYF. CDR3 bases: TGCAGTGCTGGAAACTACGAGCAGTACTTC.

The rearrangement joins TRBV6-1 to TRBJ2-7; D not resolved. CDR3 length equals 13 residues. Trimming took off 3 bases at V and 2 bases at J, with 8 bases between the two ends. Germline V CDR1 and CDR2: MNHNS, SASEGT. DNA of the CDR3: TGTGCCAGCAGTGATAACAGAGCCTACGAGCAGTACTTC. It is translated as CASSDNRAYEQYF.

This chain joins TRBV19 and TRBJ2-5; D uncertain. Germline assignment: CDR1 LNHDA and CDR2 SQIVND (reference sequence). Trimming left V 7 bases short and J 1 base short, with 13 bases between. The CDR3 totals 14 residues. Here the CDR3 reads CASNKDRLQETQYF. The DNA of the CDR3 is TGTGCCAGTAACAAAGACCGCCTCCAAGAGACCCAGTACTTC.

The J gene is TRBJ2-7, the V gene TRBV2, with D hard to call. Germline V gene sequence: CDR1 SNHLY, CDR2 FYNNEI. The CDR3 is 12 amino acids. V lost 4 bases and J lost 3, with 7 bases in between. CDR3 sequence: CASSGPDYEQYF. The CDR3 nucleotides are TGTGCCAGCAGTGGACCCGACTACGAGCAGTACTTC.